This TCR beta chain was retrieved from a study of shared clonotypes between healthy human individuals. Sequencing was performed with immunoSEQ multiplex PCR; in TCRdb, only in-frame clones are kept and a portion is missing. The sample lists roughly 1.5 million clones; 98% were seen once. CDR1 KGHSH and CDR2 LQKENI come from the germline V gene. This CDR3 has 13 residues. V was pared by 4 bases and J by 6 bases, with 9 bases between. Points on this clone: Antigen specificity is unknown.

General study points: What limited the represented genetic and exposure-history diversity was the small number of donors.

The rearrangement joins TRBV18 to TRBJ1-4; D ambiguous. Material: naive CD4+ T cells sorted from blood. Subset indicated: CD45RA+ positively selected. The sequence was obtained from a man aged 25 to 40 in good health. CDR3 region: CASSQDGHEKLFF. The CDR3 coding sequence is TGTGCCAGCTCACAAGATGGACATGAAAAACTGTTTTTT. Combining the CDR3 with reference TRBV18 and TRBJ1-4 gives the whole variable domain NAGVMQNPRHLVRRRGQEARLRCSPMKGHSHVYWYRQLPEEGLKFMVYLQKENIIDESGMPKERFSAEFPKEGPSILRIQQVVRGDSAAYFCASSQDGHEKLFFGSGTQLSVL.